The 11 T cell receptor beta chains presented below share a single source sample, sequenced in a study of T cells after yellow fever vaccination (dated by TCRdb to about 2019). The protocol used for the library was 5' RACE. TCRdb names Illumina HiSeq 2500 as the instrument used. TCRdb handled the public reads itself, with Q25 trimming in fastp and clone calling in MiXCR, and kept productive beta chains. Merged by CDR3 protein, the rows form single entries marked with the most common genes and DNA. In this sample the table shows 500,000 to 650,000 distinct CDR3 sequences, approximately 13% of which occur a single time. Jointly, the top ten make up under 15% of the sample. The treatment or condition label of this sample denotes: live attenuated yellow fever vaccine strain. This sample comprised PBMCs, obtained on the day of the yellow fever booster vaccination. These receptors came from a man aged 25 to 45 who received the YFV17D yellow fever vaccine.

The table lists this clonotype with many counts. The V gene is TRBV5-4, the J gene TRBJ2-3; 7 positions match TRBD1. The CDR3 is made up of 13 amino acids. Germline CDR1 and CDR2: SGHNT and YYREEE (reference sequence). V shed 7 bases and J 6 bases; nucleotides not matched to a gene: 8. CDR3 DNA: TGTGCCAGCCGAGAACAGGGGTGGGATACGCAGTATTTT. Translating it yields CASREQGWDTQYF. The complete variable domain, with remaining parts taken from reference TRBV5-4 and TRBJ2-3, reads ETGVTQSPTHLIKTRGQQVTLRCSSQSGHNTVSWYQQALGQGPQFIFQYYREEENGRGNFPPRFSGLQFPNYSSELNVNALELDDSALYLCASREQGWDTQYFGPGTRLTVL.

This clonotype was seen repeatedly, ten times or more. The rearrangement joins TRBV12-3 or TRBV12-4 to TRBJ2-5; the D gene is possibly TRBD2 (6 bases). This CDR3 is 15 amino acids long. V was clipped by 6 bases and J by 5 bases, with 19 bases between them. The CDR3 spells CASRETGPAGETQYF. The CDR3 DNA sequence: TGTGCCAGCAGAGAAACCGGGCCCGCGGGGGAGACCCAGTACTTC.

V usage is TRBV9 and J usage is TRBJ2-4; the D gene is possibly TRBD1 (6 bases). Germline CDR1 reads SGDLS; CDR2 reads YYNGEE. V gave up 1 base and J gave up 7 bases, with 15 bases separating them. The CDR3 has 15 amino acids. CDR3 coding DNA: TGTGCCAGCAGCGTATCGCCAGGGGCAGGCAACATTCAGTACTTC. This gives the protein CASSVSPGAGNIQYF.

This chain links TRBV20-1 with TRBJ1-2; D call uncertain. CDR3 length: 11 residues. The V and J ends lost 5 bases and 4 bases respectively, with 8 bases between them. Germline V gene data show CDR1 as DFQATT and CDR2 as SNEGSKA (reference sequence). CDR3 region: CSAAQSYGYTF. Here the CDR3 DNA reads TGCAGTGCTGCACAGAGCTATGGCTACACCTTC.

In DNA form, the CDR3 reads TGCGCCAGCAGCCAAGGGGGGAGGGCCAGCTGGGAGCTGTTTTTT. Its protein is CASSQGGRASWELFF. This chain links TRBV4-3 with TRBJ2-2; the match to TRBD2 covers 7 bases. There are 15 residues in the CDR3. Germline CDR1 and CDR2: LGHNA and YSLEER. The junction had 8 bases not matched to a gene; V was cut back by 1 base and J by 9 bases.

The chain uses TRBV10-3 and TRBJ2-1; either TRBD1 or TRBD2 may fit D (5 bases each). CDR1 and CDR2 (germline): ENHRY, SYGVKD. V was cut by 5 bases and J by 8 bases, with 16 bases left in between. The CDR3 is made up of 14 amino acids. For the CDR3, the DNA is TGTGCCATCAGTACCGGGACGCCAACGGATGAGCAGTTCTTC. Its protein is CAISTGTPTDEQFF.

This clonotype was found a few times. The rearrangement uses TRBV12-3 or TRBV12-4 and TRBJ2-1, with TRBD1 as a possible D gene (6 bases). CDR3 size: 15 residues. Trimming cost V 1 base and J 6 bases, with 13 bases left between them. The CDR3 DNA sequence: TGTGCCAGCAGTTTAGACAGGGCGGCCGGCAATGAGCAGTTCTTC. Its translation is CASSLDRAAGNEQFF.

In DNA, the CDR3 is TGCAGTGCACCCCGTCGCACAAACTATGGCTACACCTTC. It encodes CSAPRRTNYGYTF. The genes are TRBV20-1 and TRBJ1-2; the D is unclear. The germline V and J ends were trimmed by 6 bases and 2 bases, with 13 bases remaining between them. CDR3 size: 13 residues. The germline V gene has CDR1 DFQATT and CDR2 SNEGSKA (reference sequence).

This clonotype was detected only a few times. This chain uses TRBV6-1 with TRBJ2-2, with 12 bases that match TRBD2. V lost 4 bases and J lost 3; bases outside the gene matches: 6. CDR3 length: 17 amino acids. Germline CDR1 reads MNHNS; CDR2 reads SASEGT. The CDR3 DNA reads as TGTGCCAGCAGTGCCCGACTAGCGGGAGTCGACACCGGGGAGCTGTTTTTT. Translated, it gives CASSARLAGVDTGELFF.

This clonotype appeared a few times. This rearrangement joins TRBV3-1 to TRBJ1-1; D not certain. The CDR3 contains 13 residues. V lost 1 base to trimming and J lost 7 bases, with 10 bases between them. The V gene's germline CDR1 is LGHDT and CDR2 YNNKEL (reference sequence). For the CDR3, the DNA is TGTGCCAGCAGCCAAGGGTCCAGGAATGAAGCTTTCTTT. This encodes CASSQGSRNEAFF.

The chain carries TRBV7-2 and TRBJ2-1, with D possibly matching TRBD2 (6 bases). This CDR3 comprises 13 residues. V was pared by 2 bases and J by 9 bases, with 11 bases between. Germline CDR1 and CDR2: SGHTA and FQGNSA. The CDR3 coding sequence is TGTGCCAGCAGCTTACTCGGGGGACGTGAGCAGTTCTTC. It translates to CASSLLGGREQFF. The variable domain in full, with the rest retrieved from reference TRBV7-2 and TRBJ2-1, is GAGVSQSPSNKVTEKGKDVELRCDPISGHTALYWYRQSLGQGLEFLIYFQGNSAPDKSGLPSDRFSAERTGGSVSTLTIQRTQQEDSAVYLCASSLLGGREQFFGPGTRLTVL.